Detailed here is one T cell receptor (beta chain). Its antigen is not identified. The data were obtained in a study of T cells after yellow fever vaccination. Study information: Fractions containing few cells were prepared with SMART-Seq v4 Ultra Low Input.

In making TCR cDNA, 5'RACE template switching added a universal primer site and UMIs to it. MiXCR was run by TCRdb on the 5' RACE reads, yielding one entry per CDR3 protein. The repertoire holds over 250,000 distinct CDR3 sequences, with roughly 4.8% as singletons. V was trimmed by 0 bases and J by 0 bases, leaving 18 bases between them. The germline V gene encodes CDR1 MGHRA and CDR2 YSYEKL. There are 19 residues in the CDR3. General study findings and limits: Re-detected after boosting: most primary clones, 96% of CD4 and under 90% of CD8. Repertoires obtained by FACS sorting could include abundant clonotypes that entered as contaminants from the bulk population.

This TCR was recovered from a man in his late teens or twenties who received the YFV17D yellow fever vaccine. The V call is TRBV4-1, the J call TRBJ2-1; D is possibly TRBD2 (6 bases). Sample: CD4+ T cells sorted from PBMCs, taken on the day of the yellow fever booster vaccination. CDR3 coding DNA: TGCGCCAGCAGCCAAGAACGCAGGGCTCACGGGAGCTCCTACAATGAGCAGTTCTTC. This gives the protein CASSQERRAHGSSYNEQFF.